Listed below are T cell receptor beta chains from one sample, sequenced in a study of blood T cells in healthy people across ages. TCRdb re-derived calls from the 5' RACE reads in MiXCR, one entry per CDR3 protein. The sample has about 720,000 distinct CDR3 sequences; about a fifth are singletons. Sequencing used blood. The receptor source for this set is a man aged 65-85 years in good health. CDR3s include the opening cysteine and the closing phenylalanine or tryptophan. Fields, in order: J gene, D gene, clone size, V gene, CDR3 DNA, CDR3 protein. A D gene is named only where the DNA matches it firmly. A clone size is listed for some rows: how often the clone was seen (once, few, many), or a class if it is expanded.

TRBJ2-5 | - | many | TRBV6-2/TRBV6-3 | TGTGCCAGCAGCCGACTCGCTCTGGGAGAGACCCAGTACTTC | CASSRLALGETQYF
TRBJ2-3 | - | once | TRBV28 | TGTGCCGTAATTGGGGTTGTGGGCACAGATACGCAGTATTTT | CAVIGVVGTDTQYF
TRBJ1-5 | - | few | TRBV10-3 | TGTGCCATCAGTGAGTCGGCGGACTGTAATCAGCCCCAGCATTTT | CAISESADCNQPQHF
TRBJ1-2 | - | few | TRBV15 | TGTGCCACCAGCAGAGATAAGGCGGGGATAGCTAACTATGGCTACACCTTC | CATSRDKAGIANYGYTF
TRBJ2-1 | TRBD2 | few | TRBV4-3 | TGCGCCAGCAGCCACTCGGGCGGGAGGCCCCTAGGGCATGAGCAGTTCTTC | CASSHSGGRPLGHEQFF
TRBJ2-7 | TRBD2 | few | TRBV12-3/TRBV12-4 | TGTGCCAGCAGTTTAGGGGGGACTAGACCCTACGAGCAGTACTTC | CASSLGGTRPYEQYF
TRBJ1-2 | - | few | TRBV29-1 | TGCAGCGTTGGGGGGGATTCTAACTATGGCTACACCTTC | CSVGGDSNYGYTF
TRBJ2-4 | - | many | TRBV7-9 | TGTGCCAGCAGCCTCGGGGGAATCCAATCCAAAAACATTCAGTACTTC | CASSLGGIQSKNIQYF
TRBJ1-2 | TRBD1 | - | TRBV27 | TGTGCCAGCAGCCCCCAGGGACAGGGGGCCTTAAACTATGGCTACACCTTC | CASSPQGQGALNYGYTF
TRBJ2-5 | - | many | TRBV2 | TGTGCCAGCGGCGGGCGCGAGACCCAGTACTTC | CASGGRETQYF
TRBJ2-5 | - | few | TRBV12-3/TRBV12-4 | TGTGCCAGCAGTTTGAAACAGGGAACCGGACTGGTGACCCAGTACTTC | CASSLKQGTGLVTQYF
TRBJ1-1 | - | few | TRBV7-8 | TGTGCCAGCAGCTCTAAAGGGAGGGCGTCCAATGAAGCTTTCTTT | CASSSKGRASNEAFF
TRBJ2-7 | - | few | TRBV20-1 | TGCAGTGTCTCTTCTGGCAGGGGAAACAACGAGCAGTACTTC | CSVSSGRGNNEQYF
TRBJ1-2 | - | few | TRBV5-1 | TGCGCCAGCAGCCCCCAGGGGCGGTTGGGCGGCTACACCTTC | CASSPQGRLGGYTF
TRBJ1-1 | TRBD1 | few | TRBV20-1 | TGCAGTGCTAGAGCTCCCGGGGGGACAGTCTCTGAAGCTTTCTTT | CSARAPGGTVSEAFF
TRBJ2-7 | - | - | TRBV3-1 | TGTGCCAGCAGCCAAGACAGGGGAGTCGAGCAGTACTTC | CASSQDRGVEQYF
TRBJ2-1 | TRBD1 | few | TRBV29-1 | TGCAGCGTTCAGAGACAGGGCAACAATGAGCAGTTCTTC | CSVQRQGNNEQFF
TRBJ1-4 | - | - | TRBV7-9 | TGTGCCAGCAGCTTCAAGGGGAGTTATGAAAAACTGTTTTTT | CASSFKGSYEKLFF
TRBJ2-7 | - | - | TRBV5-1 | TGCGCCAGCAGCTTCTTAGGGTTCTACGAGCAGTACTTC | CASSFLGFYEQYF
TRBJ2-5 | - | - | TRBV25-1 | TGTGCCAGCAGTGAATACGGAGAATGGGATTCTCTGGGGACCCAGTACTTC | CASSEYGEWDSLGTQYF
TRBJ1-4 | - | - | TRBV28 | TGTGCCAGCAGCACCCCGGGGAGGTCTAATGAAAAACTGTTTTTT | CASSTPGRSNEKLFF
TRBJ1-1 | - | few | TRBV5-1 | TGCGCCAGCAGCTTACAGACGAACACTGAAGCTTTCTTT | CASSLQTNTEAFF
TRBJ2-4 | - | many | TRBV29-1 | TGCAGCGTTAGGGGACAAGAAAACATTCAGTACTTC | CSVRGQENIQYF
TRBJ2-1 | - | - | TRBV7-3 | TGTGCCAGCAGCTTACGGTCACGACCCTATCGGACTGAGTTTAATGAGCAGTTCTTC | CASSLRSRPYRTEFNEQFF
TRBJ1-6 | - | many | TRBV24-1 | TGTGCCACCAGTGCGGCCGCTAATTCACCCCTCCACTTT | CATSAAANSPLHF
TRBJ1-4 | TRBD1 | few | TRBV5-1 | TGCGCCAGCAGCTTAACCCTTACAGGGGGCGCGGGTGAAAAACTGTTTTTT | CASSLTLTGGAGEKLFF
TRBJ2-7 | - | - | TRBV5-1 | TGCGCCAGCAGCGTCGACGGTACCTACGAGCAGTACTTC | CASSVDGTYEQYF
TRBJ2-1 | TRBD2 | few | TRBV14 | TGTGCCAGCAGCCAAGATTTAAGCGGGAAGTACAATGAGCAGTTCTTC | CASSQDLSGKYNEQFF
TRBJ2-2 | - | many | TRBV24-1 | TGTGCCATCTCGCCGGGACGGAGGAATCCGAACACCGGGGAGCTGTTTTTT | CAISPGRRNPNTGELFF
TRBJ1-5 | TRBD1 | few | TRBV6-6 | TGTGCCAGCAGTTACAGGGGCAGGGGGGATCAGCCCCAGCATTTT | CASSYRGRGDQPQHF
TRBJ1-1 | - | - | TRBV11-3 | TGTGCCAGCAGCCCTCGGTCAGGCAGTGAAGCTTTCTTT | CASSPRSGSEAFF
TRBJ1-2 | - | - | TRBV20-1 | TGCAGTGCTAGGGTGGAGGTTGGCTATGGCTACACCTTC | CSARVEVGYGYTF
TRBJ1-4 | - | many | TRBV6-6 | TGTGCCAGCAGCATACGTTTAGGGGGGGATGAAAAACTGTTTTTT | CASSIRLGGDEKLFF
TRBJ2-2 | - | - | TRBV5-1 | TGTGCCAGCAGCTCCCCAGGGGGGGCGAACACCGGGGAGCTGTTTTTT | CASSSPGGANTGELFF
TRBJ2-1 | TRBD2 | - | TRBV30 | TGTGCCTGGAGTGTAACTAGCGGCTACAATGAGCAGTTCTTC | CAWSVTSGYNEQFF
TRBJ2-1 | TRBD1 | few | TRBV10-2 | TGCGCCAGCAGTGAGTCATATACAGGGGGCCCTTACAATGAGCAGTTCTTC | CASSESYTGGPYNEQFF
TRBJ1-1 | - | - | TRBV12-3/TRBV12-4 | TGTGCCAGCAGTCTCGCTGTCGCGGACACTGAAGCTTTCTTT | CASSLAVADTEAFF
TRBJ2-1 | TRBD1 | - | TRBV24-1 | TGTGCCACCAGTGCTAGGACAGGGAATGGTAATGAGCAGTTCTTC | CATSARTGNGNEQFF
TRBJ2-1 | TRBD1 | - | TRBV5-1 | TGCGCCTCCCAGTGGGGGGACAGGGCGTACAACGAGCAGTTCTTC | CASQWGDRAYNEQFF
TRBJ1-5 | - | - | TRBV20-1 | TGCAGTGCTAGTTCCGGACAGATATATAGCAATCAGCCCCAGCATTTT | CSASSGQIYSNQPQHF
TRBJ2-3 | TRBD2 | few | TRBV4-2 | TGTGCCAGCAGCCAAGAAGGACTAGCGGGTAGCACAGATACGCAGTATTTT | CASSQEGLAGSTDTQYF
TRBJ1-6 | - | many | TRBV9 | TGTGCCAGCAGCGACGGGACCTTGGATAATTCACCCCTCCACTTT | CASSDGTLDNSPLHF
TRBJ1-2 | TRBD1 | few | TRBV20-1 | TGCAGTGCTTTACAAGGACAGGGCTTAGCTGGCTACACCTTC | CSALQGQGLAGYTF
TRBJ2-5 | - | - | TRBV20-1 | TGCAGTGCTAGTAAGACCCCGGACTACCAAGAGACCCAGTACTTC | CSASKTPDYQETQYF
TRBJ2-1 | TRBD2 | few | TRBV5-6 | TGTGCCAGCAGCTTGGTGACTAGCGGGTACAATGAGCAGTTCTTC | CASSLVTSGYNEQFF
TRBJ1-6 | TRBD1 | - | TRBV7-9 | TGTGCCAGCAGCATTCGGACAGGGCGAAATTCACCCCTCCACTTT | CASSIRTGRNSPLHF
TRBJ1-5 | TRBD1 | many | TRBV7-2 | TGTGCCAGCAGCTTAGGGACAGGGGGCTTGGAGCCCCAGCATTTT | CASSLGTGGLEPQHF
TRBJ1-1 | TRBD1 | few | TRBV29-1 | TGCAGCGTTGAACCCGGGACAGCTGAAGCTTTCTTT | CSVEPGTAEAFF